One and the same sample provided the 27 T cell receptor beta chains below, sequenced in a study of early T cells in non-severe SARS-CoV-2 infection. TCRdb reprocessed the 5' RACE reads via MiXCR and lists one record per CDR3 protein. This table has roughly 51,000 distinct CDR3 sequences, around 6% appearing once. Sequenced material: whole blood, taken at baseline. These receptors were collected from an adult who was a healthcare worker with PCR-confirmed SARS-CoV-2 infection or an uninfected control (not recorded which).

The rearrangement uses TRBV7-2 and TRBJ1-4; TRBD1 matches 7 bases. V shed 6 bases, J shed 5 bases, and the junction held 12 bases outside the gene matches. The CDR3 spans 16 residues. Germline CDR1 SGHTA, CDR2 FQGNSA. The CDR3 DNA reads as TGTGCCAGCAGTTACCAACGGGGCAGGGGGAATGAAAAACTGTTTTTT. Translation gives CASSYQRGRGNEKLFF.

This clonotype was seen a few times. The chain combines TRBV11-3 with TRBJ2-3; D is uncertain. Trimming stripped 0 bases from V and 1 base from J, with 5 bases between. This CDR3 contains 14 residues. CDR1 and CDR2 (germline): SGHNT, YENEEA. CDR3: CASSLDSRTDTQYF. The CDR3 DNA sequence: TGTGCCAGCAGCTTAGATAGTCGCACAGATACGCAGTATTTT.

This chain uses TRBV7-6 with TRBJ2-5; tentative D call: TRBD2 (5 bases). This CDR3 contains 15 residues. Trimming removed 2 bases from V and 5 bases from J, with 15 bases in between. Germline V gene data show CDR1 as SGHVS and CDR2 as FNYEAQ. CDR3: CASSLRARRTETQYF. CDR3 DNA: TGTGCCAGCAGCTTAAGAGCCCGGAGGACGGAGACCCAGTACTTC.

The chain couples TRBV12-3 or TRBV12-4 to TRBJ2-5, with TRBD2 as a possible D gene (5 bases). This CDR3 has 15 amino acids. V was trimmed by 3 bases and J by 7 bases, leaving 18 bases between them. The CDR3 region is CASSFRPRSAGTQYF. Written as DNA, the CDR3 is TGTGCCAGCAGTTTTCGGCCGCGGAGTGCGGGGACCCAGTACTTC.

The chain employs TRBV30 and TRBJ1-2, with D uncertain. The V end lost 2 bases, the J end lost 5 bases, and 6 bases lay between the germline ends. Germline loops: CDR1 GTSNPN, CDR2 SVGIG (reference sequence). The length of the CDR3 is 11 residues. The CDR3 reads CAWSQGYGYTF. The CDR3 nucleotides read TGTGCCTGGAGTCAAGGGTATGGCTACACCTTC. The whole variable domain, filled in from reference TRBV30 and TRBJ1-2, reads SQTIHQWPATLVQPVGSPLSLECTVEGTSNPNLYWYRQAAGRGLQLLFYSVGIGQISSEVPQNLSASRPQDRQFILSSKKLLLSDSGFYLCAWSQGYGYTFGSGTRLTVV.

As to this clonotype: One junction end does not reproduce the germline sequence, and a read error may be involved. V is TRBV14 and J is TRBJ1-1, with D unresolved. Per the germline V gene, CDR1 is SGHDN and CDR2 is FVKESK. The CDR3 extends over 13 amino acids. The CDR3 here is CASSQGVITEAYF. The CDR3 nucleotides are TGTGCCAGCAGCCAAGGCGTTATCACTGAAGCTTACTTT.

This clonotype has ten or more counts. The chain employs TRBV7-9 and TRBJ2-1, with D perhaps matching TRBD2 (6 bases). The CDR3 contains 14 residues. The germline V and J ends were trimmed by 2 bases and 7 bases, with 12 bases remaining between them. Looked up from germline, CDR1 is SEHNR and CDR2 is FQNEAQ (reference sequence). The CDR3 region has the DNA TGTGCCAGCAGCTTAAGTCTAGCGTATAATGAGCAGTTCTTC. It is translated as CASSLSLAYNEQFF. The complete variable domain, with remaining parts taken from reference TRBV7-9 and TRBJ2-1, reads DTGVSQNPRHKITKRGQNVTFRCDPISEHNRLYWYRQTLGQGPEFLTYFQNEAQLEKSRLLSDRFSAERPKGSFSTLEIQRTEQGDSAMYLCASSLSLAYNEQFFGPGTRLTVL.

CDR3 coding DNA: TGCGCCAGCAGCCAAGATGGGACTAGTCAAGAGACCCAGTACTTC. It translates to CASSQDGTSQETQYF. The chain has TRBV4-1 and TRBJ2-5; 8 bases are a match to TRBD2. Germline-derived CDR1 and CDR2 are MGHRA and YSYEKL. The CDR3 has 15 residues. V trimming: 0 bases; J trimming: 2 bases; junction bases outside the gene matches: 2.

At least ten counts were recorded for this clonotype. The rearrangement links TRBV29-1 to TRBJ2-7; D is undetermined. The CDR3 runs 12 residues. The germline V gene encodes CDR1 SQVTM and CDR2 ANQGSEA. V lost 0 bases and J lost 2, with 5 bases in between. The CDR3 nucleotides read TGCAGCGTTGAAGATATGGCCTACGAGCAGTACTTC. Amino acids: CSVEDMAYEQYF.

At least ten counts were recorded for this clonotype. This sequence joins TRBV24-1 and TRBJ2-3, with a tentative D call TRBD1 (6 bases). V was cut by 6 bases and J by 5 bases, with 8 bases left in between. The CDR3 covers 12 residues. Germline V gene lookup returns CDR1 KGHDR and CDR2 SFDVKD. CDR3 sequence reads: CATSLRGDTQYF. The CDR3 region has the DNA TGTGCCACCAGTCTCAGGGGAGATACGCAGTATTTT.

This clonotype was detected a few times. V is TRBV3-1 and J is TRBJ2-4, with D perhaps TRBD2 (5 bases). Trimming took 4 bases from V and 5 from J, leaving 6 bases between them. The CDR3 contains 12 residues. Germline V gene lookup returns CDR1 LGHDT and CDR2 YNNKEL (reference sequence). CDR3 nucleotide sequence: TGTGCCAGCAGCCGGCGGGAAAACATTCAGTACTTC. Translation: CASSRRENIQYF. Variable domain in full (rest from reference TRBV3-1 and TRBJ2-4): DTAVSQTPKYLVTQMGNDKSIKCEQNLGHDTMYWYKQDSKKFLKIMFSYNNKELIINETVPNRFSPKSPDKAHLNLHINSLELGDSAVYFCASSRRENIQYFGAGTRLSVL.

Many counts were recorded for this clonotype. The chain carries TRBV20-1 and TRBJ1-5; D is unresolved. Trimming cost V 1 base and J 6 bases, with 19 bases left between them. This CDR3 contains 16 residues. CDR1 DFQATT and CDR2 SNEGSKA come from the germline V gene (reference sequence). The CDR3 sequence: CSARVSRTFGFQPQHF. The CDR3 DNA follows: TGCAGTGCTAGAGTTTCGAGGACCTTCGGGTTTCAGCCCCAGCATTTT.

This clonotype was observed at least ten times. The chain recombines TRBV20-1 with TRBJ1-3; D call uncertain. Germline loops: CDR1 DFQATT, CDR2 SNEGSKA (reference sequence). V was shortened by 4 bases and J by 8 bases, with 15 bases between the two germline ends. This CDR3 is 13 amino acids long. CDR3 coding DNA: TGCAGTGCTACCATTTTGGTGCGTGACACCATATATTTT. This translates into CSATILVRDTIYF.

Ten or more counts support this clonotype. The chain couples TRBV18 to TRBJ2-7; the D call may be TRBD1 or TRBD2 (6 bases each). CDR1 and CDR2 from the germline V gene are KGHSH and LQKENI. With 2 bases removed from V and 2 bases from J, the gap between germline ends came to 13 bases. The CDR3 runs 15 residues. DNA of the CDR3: TGTGCCAGCTCACCAGGAGGGACACCCGCCTACGAGCAGTACTTC. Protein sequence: CASSPGGTPAYEQYF.

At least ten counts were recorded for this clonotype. The CDR3 here is CASSSTQETQYF. In DNA form, the CDR3 reads TGTGCCAGCAGTTCTACCCAAGAGACCCAGTACTTC. The V gene is TRBV12-3 or TRBV12-4, the J gene TRBJ2-5; no firm D call. Trimming removed 4 bases at V and 1 base at J, with 4 bases between. The CDR3 is 12 amino acids.

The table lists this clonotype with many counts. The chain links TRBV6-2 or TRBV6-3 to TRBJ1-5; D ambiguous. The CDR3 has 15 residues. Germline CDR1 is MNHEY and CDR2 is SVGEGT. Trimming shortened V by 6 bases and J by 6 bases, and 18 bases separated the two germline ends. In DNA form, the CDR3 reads TGTGCCAGCAGCCTACCGACATGGTCTGGTCAGCCCCAGCATTTT. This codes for CASSLPTWSGQPQHF.

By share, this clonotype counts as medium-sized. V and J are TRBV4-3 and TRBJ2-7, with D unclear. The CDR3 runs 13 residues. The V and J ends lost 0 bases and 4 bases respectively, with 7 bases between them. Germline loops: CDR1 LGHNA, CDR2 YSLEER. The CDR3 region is CASSQDRAYEQYF. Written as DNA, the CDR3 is TGCGCCAGCAGCCAAGATCGAGCTTACGAGCAGTACTTC.

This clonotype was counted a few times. DNA of the CDR3: TGTGCCAGCAGCCTTCGCCAAGGCCATCAACTGGAGACCCAGTACTTC. Translated, it gives CASSLRQGHQLETQYF. V is TRBV11-2 and J is TRBJ2-5; D gene ambiguous. Trimming left V 5 bases short and J 5 bases short, with 21 bases between. This CDR3 region has 16 residues. Germline CDR1 reads SGHAT; CDR2 reads FQNNGV.

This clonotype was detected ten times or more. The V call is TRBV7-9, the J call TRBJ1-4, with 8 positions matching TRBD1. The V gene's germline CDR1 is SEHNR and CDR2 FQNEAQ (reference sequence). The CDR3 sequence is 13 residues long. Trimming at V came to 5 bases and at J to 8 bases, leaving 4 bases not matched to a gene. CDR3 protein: CASSQRTGEKLFF. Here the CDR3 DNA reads TGTGCCAGCAGCCAACGGACAGGGGAAAAACTGTTTTTT.

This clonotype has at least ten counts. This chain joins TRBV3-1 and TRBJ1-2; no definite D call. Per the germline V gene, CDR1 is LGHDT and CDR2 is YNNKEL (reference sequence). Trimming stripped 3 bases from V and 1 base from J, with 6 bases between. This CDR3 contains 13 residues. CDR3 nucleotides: TGTGCCAGCAGCCAGGCGCTTAACTATGGCTACACCTTC. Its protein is CASSQALNYGYTF.

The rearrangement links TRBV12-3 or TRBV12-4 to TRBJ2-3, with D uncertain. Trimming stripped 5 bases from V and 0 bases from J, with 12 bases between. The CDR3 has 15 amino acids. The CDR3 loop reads CASSPTWPSTDTQYF. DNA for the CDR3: TGTGCCAGCAGTCCGACCTGGCCAAGCACAGATACGCAGTATTTT.

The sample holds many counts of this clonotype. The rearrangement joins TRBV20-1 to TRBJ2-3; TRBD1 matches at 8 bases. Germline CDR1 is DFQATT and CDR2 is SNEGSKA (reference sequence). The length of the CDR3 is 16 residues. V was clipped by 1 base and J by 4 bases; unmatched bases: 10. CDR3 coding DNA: TGCAGTGCTAGAGCTCGGACAGGGCGCGTCGCAGATACGCAGTATTTT. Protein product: CSARARTGRVADTQYF.

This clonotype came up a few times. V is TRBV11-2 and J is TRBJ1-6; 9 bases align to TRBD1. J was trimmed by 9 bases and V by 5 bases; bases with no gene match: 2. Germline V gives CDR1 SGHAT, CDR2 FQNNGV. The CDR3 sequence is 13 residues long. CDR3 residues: CASSPGQGSPLHF. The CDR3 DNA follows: TGTGCCAGCAGCCCGGGACAGGGTTCACCCCTCCACTTT.

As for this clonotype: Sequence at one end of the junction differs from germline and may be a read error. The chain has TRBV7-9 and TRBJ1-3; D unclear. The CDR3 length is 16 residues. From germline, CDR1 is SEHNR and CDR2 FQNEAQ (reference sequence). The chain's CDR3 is CVSSHTLALSGNTIYF. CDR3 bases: TGTGTCAGCAGCCACACCCTAGCCCTCTCTGGAAACACCATATATTTT.

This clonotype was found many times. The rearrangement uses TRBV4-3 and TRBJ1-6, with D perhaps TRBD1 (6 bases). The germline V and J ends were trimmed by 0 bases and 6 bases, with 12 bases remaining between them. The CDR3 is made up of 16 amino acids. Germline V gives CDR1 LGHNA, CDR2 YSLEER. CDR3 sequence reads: CASSQDIPGANSPLHF. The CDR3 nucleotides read TGCGCCAGCAGCCAAGATATCCCAGGGGCTAATTCACCCCTCCACTTT.

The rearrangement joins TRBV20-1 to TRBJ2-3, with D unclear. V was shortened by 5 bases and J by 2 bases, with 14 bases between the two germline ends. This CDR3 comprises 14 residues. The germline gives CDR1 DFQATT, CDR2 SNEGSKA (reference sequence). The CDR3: CSAPEQRSTDTQYF. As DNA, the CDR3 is TGCAGTGCTCCAGAACAACGTTCCACAGATACGCAGTATTTT.

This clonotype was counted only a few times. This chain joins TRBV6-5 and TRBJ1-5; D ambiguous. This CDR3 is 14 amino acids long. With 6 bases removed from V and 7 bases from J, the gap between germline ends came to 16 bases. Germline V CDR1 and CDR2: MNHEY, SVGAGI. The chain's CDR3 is CASSRARAVQPQHF. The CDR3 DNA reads TGTGCCAGCAGCCGGGCCCGGGCGGTCCAGCCCCAGCATTTT.